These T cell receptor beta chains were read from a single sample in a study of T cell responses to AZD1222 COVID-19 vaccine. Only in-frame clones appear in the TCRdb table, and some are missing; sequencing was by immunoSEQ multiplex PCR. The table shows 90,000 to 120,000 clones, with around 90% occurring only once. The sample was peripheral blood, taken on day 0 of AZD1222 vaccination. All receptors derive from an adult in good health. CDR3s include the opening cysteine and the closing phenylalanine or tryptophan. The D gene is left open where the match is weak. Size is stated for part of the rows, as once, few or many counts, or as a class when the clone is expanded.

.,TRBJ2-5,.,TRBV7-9,CASSLIRDTPKETQYF,TGTGCCAGCAGCTTGATCCGGGACACACCAAAAGAGACCCAGTACTTC
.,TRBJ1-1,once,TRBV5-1,CASSYTANTEAFF,TGCGCCAGCAGCTACACAGCGAACACTGAAGCTTTCTTT
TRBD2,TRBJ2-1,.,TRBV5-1,CASSIAGGVPNEQFF,TGCGCCAGCAGCATAGCGGGAGGGGTCCCCAATGAGCAGTTCTTC
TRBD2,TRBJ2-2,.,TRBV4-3,CASSHASGLAGGGELFF,TGCGCCAGCAGCCATGCTTCGGGACTAGCGGGAGGCGGGGAGCTGTTTTTT
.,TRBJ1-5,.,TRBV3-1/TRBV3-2,CASSQDRPPNQPQHF,TGTGCCAGCAGCCAAGATAGGCCCCCCAATCAGCCCCAGCATTTT
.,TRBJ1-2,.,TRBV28,CASSLQGNYTF,TGTGCCAGCAGTTTACAAGGAAATTACACCTTC
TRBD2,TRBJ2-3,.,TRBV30,CASGLAGADTQYF,TGTGCCTCCGGACTAGCGGGAGCGGATACGCAGTATTTT
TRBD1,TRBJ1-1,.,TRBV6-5,CASTRQGVGDTEAFF,TGTGCCAGCACGAGACAGGGAGTGGGGGACACTGAAGCTTTCTTT
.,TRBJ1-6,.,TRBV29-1,CSVIRGRGVENSPLHF,TGCAGCGTTATTCGGGGCAGGGGAGTGGAGAATTCACCCCTCCACTTT
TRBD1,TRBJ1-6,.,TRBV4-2,CASSQAGQVGSPLHF,TGTGCCAGCAGCCAAGCAGGACAGGTGGGTTCACCCCTCCACTTT